This TCR beta chain stems from a study of T cells in Graves' hyperthyroidism and ophthalmopathy. Study-level findings and limits: A 13 V-J model separated ophthalmopathy from stable hyperthyroidism.

The CDR3 is 15 amino acids. V gave up 5 bases and J gave up 2 bases, with 12 bases separating them. Authors of the study amplified TCR beta CDR3 regions from RNA transcripts. TCR CDR3 underwent first-round RT-PCR with the HTBI primer set. TCRdb called the multiplex PCR reads again in MiXCR, with one record for every CDR3 protein. Among 620,000 or so distinct CDR3 sequences listed, around 13% were seen once. This clonotype was seen repeatedly, ten times or more. Its antigen is not known. Patients showing uncontrolled infection, other autoimmune disease, pregnancy or lactation were ineligible. The specimen sequenced was blood. This TCR came from a woman aged 45-60 years with Graves' ophthalmopathy. This chain connects TRBV12-3 or TRBV12-4 to TRBJ2-2; D is uncertain. CDR3 in DNA: TGTGCCAGCAGTACTTTCCCCCCCAACACCGGGGAGCTGTTTTTT. Residues: CASSTFPPNTGELFF.